The present TCR beta chain was sequenced within a study of shared clonotypes between healthy human individuals. General study results and limits: Generation probabilities of non-shared clonotypes were lower (relative to those shared by all four donors). The genetic and exposure-history diversity represented was limited by few donors.

Profiled with immunoSEQ multiplex PCR; TCRdb holds only in-frame clones, not every one. The sample lists approximately 1.1 million clones, about 80% occurring once. Germline V gene sequence: CDR1 SQVTM, CDR2 ANQGSEA. CDR3 length equals 14 residues. J gave up 3 bases and V 7 bases, and 8 bases lay outside the gene matches. A remark on this clone: Its antigen is undetermined.

V is TRBV29-1 and J is TRBJ2-5, with TRBD1 matching over 10 bases. Sample: memory CD4+ T cells from PBMCs. Noted subset: CD45RA-negative fraction. This clonotype was sampled from a young man in good health. Some clones in this sample may be carry-over from other donors' samples. This CDR3 is CSGRTGTGEETQYF. CDR3 DNA sequence: TGCAGCGGCCGGACCGGGACAGGGGAAGAGACCCAGTACTTC. Full variable domain (missing parts from reference TRBV29-1 and TRBJ2-5): SAVISQKPSRDICQRGTSLTIQCQVDSQVTMMFWYRQQPGQSLTLIATANQGSEATYESGFVIDKFPISRPNLTFSTLTVSNMSPEDSSIYLCSGRTGTGEETQYFGPGTRLLVL.